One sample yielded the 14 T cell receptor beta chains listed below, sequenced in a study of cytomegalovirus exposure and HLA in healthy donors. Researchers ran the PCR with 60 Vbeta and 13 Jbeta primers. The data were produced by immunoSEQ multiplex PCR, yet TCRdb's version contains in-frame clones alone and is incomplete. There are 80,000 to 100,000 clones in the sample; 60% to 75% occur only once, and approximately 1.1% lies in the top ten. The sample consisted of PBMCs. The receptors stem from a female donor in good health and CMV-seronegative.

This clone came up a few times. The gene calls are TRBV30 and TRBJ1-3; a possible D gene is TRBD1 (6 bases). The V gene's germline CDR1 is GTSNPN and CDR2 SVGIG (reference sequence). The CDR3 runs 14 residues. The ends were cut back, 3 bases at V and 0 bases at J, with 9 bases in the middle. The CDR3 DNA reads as TGTGCCTGGAGCCCGGGACACTCTGGAAACACCATATATTTT. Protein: CAWSPGHSGNTIYF.

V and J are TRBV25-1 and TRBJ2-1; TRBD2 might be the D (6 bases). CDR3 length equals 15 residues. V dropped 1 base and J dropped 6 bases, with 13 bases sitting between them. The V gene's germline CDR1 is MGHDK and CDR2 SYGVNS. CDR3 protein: CASSESGGSTNEQFF. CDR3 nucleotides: TGTGCCAGCAGTGAATCCGGGGGTAGCACCAATGAGCAGTTCTTC.

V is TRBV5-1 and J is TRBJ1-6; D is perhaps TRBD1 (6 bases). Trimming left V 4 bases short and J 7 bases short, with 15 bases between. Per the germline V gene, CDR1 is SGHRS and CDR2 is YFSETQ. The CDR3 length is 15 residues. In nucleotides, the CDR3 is TGCGCCAGCAGCGTACAGGGATTTCAAAATTCACCCCTCCACTTT. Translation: CASSVQGFQNSPLHF.

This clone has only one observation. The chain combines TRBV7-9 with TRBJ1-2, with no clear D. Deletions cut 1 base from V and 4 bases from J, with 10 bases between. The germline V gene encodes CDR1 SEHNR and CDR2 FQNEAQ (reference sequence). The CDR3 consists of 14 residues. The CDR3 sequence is CASSLGEGIYGYTF. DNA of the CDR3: TGTGCCAGCAGCTTAGGTGAGGGAATCTATGGCTACACCTTC. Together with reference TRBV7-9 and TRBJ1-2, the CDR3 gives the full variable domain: DTGVSQNPRHKITKRGQNVTFRCDPISEHNRLYWYRQTLGQGPEFLTYFQNEAQLEKSRLLSDRFSAERPKGSFSTLEIQRTEQGDSAMYLCASSLGEGIYGYTFGSGTRLTVV.

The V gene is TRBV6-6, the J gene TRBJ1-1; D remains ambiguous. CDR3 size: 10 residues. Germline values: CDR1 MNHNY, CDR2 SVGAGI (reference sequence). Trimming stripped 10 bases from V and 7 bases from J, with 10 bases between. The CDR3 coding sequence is TGTGCCACCTACCGTAGTGAAGCTTTCTTT. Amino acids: CATYRSEAFF.

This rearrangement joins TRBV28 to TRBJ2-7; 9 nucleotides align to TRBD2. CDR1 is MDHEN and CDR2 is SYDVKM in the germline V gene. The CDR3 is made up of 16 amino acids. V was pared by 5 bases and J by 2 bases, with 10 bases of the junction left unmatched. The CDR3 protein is CASSVLSRLAAYEQYF. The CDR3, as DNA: TGTGCCAGCAGTGTCTTATCGCGACTAGCGGCCTACGAGCAGTACTTC.

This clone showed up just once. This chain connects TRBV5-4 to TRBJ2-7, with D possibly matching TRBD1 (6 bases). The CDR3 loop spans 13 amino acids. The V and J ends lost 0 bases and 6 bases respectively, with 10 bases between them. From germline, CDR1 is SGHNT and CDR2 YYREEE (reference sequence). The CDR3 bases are TGTGCCAGCAGCTTGGGGACAGTTCGCGAGCAGTACTTC. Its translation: CASSLGTVREQYF.

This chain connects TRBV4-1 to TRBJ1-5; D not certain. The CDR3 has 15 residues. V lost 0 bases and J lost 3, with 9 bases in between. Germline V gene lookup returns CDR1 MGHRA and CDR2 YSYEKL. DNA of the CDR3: TGCGCCAGCAGCCAAGAGCGCACGCTCAATCAGCCCCAGCATTTT. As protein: CASSQERTLNQPQHF.

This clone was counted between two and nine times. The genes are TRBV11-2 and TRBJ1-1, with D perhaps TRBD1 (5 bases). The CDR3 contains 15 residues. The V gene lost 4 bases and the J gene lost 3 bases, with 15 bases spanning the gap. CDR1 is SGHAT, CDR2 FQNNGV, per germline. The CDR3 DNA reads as TGTGCCAGCAGCTCATGGGGGGGGAGGGACACTGAAGCTTTCTTT. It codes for CASSSWGGRDTEAFF.

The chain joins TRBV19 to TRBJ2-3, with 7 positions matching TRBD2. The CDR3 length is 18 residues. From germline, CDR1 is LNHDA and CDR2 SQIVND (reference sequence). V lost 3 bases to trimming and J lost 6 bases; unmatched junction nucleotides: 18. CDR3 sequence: CASSIGRKGRDHRDTQYF. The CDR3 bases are TGTGCCAGTAGTATTGGGCGAAAAGGGAGGGACCACAGGGATACGCAGTATTTT.

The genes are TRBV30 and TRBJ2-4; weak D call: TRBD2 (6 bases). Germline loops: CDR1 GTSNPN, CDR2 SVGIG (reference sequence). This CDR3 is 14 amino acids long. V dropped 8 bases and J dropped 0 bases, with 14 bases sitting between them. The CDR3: CAQRRGVAKNIQYF. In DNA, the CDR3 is TGTGCCCAAAGGCGCGGGGTAGCCAAAAACATTCAGTACTTC.

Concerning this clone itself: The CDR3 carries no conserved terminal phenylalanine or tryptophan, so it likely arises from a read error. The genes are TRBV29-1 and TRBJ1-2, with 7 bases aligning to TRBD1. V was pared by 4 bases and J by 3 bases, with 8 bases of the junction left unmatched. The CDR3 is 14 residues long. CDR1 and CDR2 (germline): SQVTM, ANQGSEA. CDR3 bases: TGCAGCGTTGGACAGGGATATGAGGACTATGGCTACACCCTC. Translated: CSVGQGYEDYGYTL.

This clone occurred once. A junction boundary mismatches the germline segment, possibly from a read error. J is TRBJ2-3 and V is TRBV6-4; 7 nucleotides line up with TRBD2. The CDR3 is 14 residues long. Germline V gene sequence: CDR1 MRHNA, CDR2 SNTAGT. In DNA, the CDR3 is TGTGCCGGCAGTGAGAGCGGGGAAGCCGATACGCAGTATTTT. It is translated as CAGSESGEADTQYF.

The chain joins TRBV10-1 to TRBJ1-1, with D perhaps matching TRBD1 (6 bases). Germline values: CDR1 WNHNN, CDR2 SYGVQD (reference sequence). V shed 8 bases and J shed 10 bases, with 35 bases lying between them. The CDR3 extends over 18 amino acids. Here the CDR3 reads CASHLQGPYIEANQVAFF. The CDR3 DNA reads TGCGCCAGCCACTTACAGGGCCCCTATATCGAAGCGAATCAGGTAGCTTTCTTT.